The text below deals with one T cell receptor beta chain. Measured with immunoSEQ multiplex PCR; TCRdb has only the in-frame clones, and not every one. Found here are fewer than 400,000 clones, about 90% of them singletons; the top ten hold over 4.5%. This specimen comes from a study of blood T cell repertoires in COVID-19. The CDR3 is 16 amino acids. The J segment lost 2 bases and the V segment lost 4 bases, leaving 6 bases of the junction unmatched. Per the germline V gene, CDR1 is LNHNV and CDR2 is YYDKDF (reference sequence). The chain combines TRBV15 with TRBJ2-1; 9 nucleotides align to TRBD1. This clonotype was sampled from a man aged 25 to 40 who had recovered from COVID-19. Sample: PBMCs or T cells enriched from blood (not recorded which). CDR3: CATSTTDRGPYNEQFF. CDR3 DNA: TGTGCCACCAGCACAACGGACAGGGGACCCTACAATGAGCAGTTCTTC.